A single sample is the source of the 7 T cell receptor beta chains below, sequenced in a study of blood T cell repertoires in COVID-19 (dated by TCRdb to 2020 to 2021). Library construction relied on the immunoSEQ multiplex PCR assay. TCRdb's version of the immuneACCESS table is confined to in-frame rearrangements and falls short of the full clone set. An unresolved V gene accounts for under half of the shortfall where checked; the remainder is of unknown origin. The sample includes roughly 440,000 clones, with approximately 90% observed a single time. Clones ranked in the top ten supply roughly 12% of the sample. Sequencing used peripheral blood. These receptors were collected from a woman aged 50 to 65 with COVID-19, enrolled during active disease.

This clone has a single count. This rearrangement joins TRBV6-6 to TRBJ2-7, with D possibly TRBD1 on 6 matching bases. The V gene's germline CDR1 is MNHNY and CDR2 SVGAGI (reference sequence). This CDR3 has 15 amino acids. The V end was cut by 4 bases, the J end by 3 bases, with 16 bases between. The CDR3 sequence is CASSLTQGFGYEQYF. CDR3 in DNA: TGTGCCAGCAGTTTAACACAGGGATTTGGCTACGAGCAGTACTTC.

The V and J genes are TRBV19 and TRBJ1-2, with 7 bases matching TRBD1. The J segment lost 7 bases and the V segment lost 6 bases, leaving 5 bases of the junction unmatched. Germline-derived CDR1 and CDR2 are LNHDA and SQIVND (reference sequence). This CDR3 is 12 amino acids long. The CDR3, as DNA: TGTGCCAGTAGAAAAGGGGGCGTTGGCTACACCTTC. The encoded protein is CASRKGGVGYTF.

This chain connects TRBV3-1 (or the pseudogene TRBV3-2) to TRBJ2-5; 11 bases align to TRBD2. Germline V gives CDR1 LGHDT, CDR2 YNNKEL (reference sequence). The CDR3 extends over 12 amino acids. V gave up 4 bases and J gave up 13 bases; unmatched junction bases: 5. The CDR3 DNA sequence: TGTGCCAGCAGCCCAACTAGCGGGGGCCCGTACTTC. Translating it yields CASSPTSGGPYF.

The J gene is TRBJ1-1, the V gene TRBV30, with TRBD1 matching 8 bases. The germline gives CDR1 GTSNPN, CDR2 SVGIG (reference sequence). The CDR3 contains 12 residues. Unmatched junction bases numbered 1, after V lost 1 base and J lost 6 bases. CDR3 residues: CAWSGDRSEAFF. The CDR3 region has the DNA TGTGCCTGGAGTGGGGACAGGTCTGAAGCTTTCTTT.

For this clone: This same CDR3 is encoded by further DNA sequences in the sample. This chain links TRBV5-1 with TRBJ2-5, with unresolved D. Germline lookup yields CDR1 SGHRS and CDR2 YFSETQ. The CDR3 contains 11 residues. V gave up 1 base and J gave up 5 bases, with 3 bases separating them. CDR3 DNA: TGCGCCAGCAGCTTGCGGGAGACCCAGTACTTC. It encodes CASSLRETQYF.

V usage is TRBV29-1 and J usage is TRBJ1-2; 7 bases line up with TRBD1. Germline V lookup: CDR1 SQVTM, CDR2 ANQGSEA. V dropped 5 bases and J dropped 3; count of bases not matched to a gene: 6. The CDR3 contains 13 residues. CDR3 residues: CSVSAGQDYGYTF. In nucleotides, the CDR3 is TGCAGCGTTTCCGCTGGACAGGACTATGGCTACACCTTC.

The J gene is TRBJ1-1, the V gene TRBV28; TRBD1 matches 8 bases. J was trimmed by 5 bases and V by 5 bases; bases with no gene match: 7. Germline CDR1 MDHEN, CDR2 SYDVKM. The CDR3 spans 14 residues. CDR3 region: CASSRQGARTEAFF. The CDR3 DNA sequence: TGTGCCAGCAGTCGTCAGGGGGCGCGAACTGAAGCTTTCTTT.